This T cell receptor beta chain was sequenced in a study of blood T cell repertoires in COVID-19. The table lists this clone with a count of one. Libraries were prepared by immunoSEQ multiplex PCR; TCRdb keeps only in-frame clonotypes and omits some of them. The sample includes about 90,000 clones, about 86% of them seen just once. The sequence was obtained from a man at least 80 years old with acute or convalescent COVID-19. Input material: peripheral blood.

Here the CDR3 reads CAWSLYRVRTEAFF. CDR3 sequence (DNA): TGTGCCTGGAGTCTTTACAGGGTGAGGACTGAAGCTTTCTTT. The V call is TRBV30, the J call TRBJ1-1; D might be TRBD1 (6 bases). The CDR3 length is 14 residues. Trimming took 2 bases from V and 5 from J, leaving 15 bases between them. The germline V gene has CDR1 GTSNPN and CDR2 SVGIG (reference sequence).